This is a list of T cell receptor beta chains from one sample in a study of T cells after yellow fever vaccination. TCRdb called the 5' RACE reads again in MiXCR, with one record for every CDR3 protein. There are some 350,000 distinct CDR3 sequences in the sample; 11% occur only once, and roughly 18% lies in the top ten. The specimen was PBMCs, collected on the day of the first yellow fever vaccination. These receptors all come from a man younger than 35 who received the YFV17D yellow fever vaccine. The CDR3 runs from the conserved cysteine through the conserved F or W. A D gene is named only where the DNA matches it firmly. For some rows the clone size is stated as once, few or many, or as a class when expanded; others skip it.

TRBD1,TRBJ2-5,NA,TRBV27,TGTGCCAGCAGTTTATCCGCAGGGGGCTGGAAGACCCAGTACTTC,CASSLSAGGWKTQYF
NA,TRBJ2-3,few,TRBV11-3,TGTGCCAGCAGCCCGGTGGGGGCAGATACGCAGTATTTT,CASSPVGADTQYF
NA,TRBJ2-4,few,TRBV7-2,TGTGCCAGCAGCCCGTACGGGGTATCAGCCAAAAACATTCAGTACTTC,CASSPYGVSAKNIQYF
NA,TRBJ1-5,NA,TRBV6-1,TGTGCCAGCCGACTGGAGACAAATTTTATGGAGCCCCAGCATTTT,CASRLETNFMEPQHF
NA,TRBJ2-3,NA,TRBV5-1,TGCGCCAGCGGCTTGGTTAGGGGGGCTAATACGCAGTATTTT,CASGLVRGANTQYF
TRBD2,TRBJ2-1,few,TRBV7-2,TGTGCCAGCAGCTTAGAGGCTAGCGGCAATGAGCAGTTCTTC,CASSLEASGNEQFF
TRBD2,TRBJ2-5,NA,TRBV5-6,TGTGCCAGCAGCTTGGCCGTAGGGACTATCCAAGAGACCCAGTACTTC,CASSLAVGTIQETQYF
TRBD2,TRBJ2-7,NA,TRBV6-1,TGTGCCAGCAGTGATGCCGGACTAGTCTCCTACGAGCAGTACTTC,CASSDAGLVSYEQYF
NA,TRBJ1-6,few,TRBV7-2,TGTGCCAGCAGTCCTGCCCGGGGGGCTTCACCCCTCCACTTT,CASSPARGASPLHF
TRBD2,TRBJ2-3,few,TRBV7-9,TGTGCCAGCAGCCACCTCGGGACTAGCGAGCGACAAGATACGCAGTATTTT,CASSHLGTSERQDTQYF
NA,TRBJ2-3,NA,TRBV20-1,TGCAGTGCCCAGGCCGACAGACTTTCCTCGGCAGATACGCAGTATTTT,CSAQADRLSSADTQYF
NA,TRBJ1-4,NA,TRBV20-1,TGCAGTGCTAGAGATCGGTGGAGAAATGAAAAACTGTTTTTT,CSARDRWRNEKLFF
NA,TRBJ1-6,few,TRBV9,TGTGCCAGCAGCGTAGTGGGGCAGTCACCCCTCCACTTT,CASSVVGQSPLHF
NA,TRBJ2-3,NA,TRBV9,TGTGCCAGCAGCCCCCGGACAGTTTATAGCACAGATACGCAGTATTTT,CASSPRTVYSTDTQYF
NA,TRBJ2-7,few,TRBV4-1,TGCGCCAGCAGCCAGACCGGACGGTCGAGTTACTACGAGCAGTACTTC,CASSQTGRSSYYEQYF
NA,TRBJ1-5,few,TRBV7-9,TGTGCCAGCAGCCTAGCTTCAGCCCAGCCCCAGCATTTT,CASSLASAQPQHF
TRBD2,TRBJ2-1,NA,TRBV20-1,TGCAGTGCTAGAGTCCCCCTAGCGGGGGCCCTAGAGCAGTTCTTC,CSARVPLAGALEQFF
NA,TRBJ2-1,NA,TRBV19,TGTGCCAGTAGTATTGTGGGTTCCTACAATGAGCAGTTCTTC,CASSIVGSYNEQFF
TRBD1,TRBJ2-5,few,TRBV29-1,TGCAGCGTTGAGGACAGGGAGCAGACCCAGTACTTC,CSVEDREQTQYF
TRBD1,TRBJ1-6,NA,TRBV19,TGTGCCAGTAGTGCATCAGGGGGCTCGGATTCACCCCTCCACTTT,CASSASGGSDSPLHF
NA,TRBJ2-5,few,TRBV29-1,TGCAGCGTTGAAGATCCAGGTCGGGTCGGGGGAGCCCAGTACTTC,CSVEDPGRVGGAQYF
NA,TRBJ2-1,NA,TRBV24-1,TGTGCCACCAGTGCCGCACTAGTTAGCCCCTACAATGAGCAGTTCTTC,CATSAALVSPYNEQFF
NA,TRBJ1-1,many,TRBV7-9,TGTGCCAGCAGCTTAAACCAAAACACTGAAGCTTTCTTT,CASSLNQNTEAFF
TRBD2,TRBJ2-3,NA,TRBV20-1,TGCAGCTCTCGGGCCAGCGGGGTCACAGATACGCAGTATTTT,CSSRASGVTDTQYF
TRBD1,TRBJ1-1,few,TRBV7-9,TGTGCCAGCAGCTCGCAGAGGGGAACAGGGGACACTGAAGCTTTCTTT,CASSSQRGTGDTEAFF
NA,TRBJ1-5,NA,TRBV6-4,TGTGCCACCTGGGTAGGAGGCAATCAGCCCCAGCATTTT,CATWVGGNQPQHF
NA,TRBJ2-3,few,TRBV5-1,TGCGCCAGCCAGGGCGGGGTCGGCACAGATACGCAGTATTTT,CASQGGVGTDTQYF
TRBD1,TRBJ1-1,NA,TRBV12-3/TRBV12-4,TGTGCCAGCAGTCTACAGGGGCGGAACACTGAAGCTTTCTTT,CASSLQGRNTEAFF
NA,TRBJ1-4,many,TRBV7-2,TGTGCCAGCAGCTTATCGAATTCTGGTGAAAAACTGTTTTTT,CASSLSNSGEKLFF
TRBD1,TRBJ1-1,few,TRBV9,TGTGCCAGCAGCACCCCCCGGGGACAGGGGACCTCCCTAAACACTGAAGCTTTCTTT,CASSTPRGQGTSLNTEAFF
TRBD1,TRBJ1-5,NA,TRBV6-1,TGTGCCAGCAGCGACAGGGGCGGCAGCAATCAGCCCCAGCATTTT,CASSDRGGSNQPQHF
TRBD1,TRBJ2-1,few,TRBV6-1,TGTGCCAGCAGCCCCCGGACAGGGGGCTTCAATGAGCAGTTCTTC,CASSPRTGGFNEQFF
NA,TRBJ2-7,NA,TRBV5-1,TGCGCCAGCAGCTTGGACCACTACGAGCAGTACTTC,CASSLDHYEQYF
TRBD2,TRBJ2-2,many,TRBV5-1,TGCGCCAGCAGTCTTCAGGCGGGGGGTCCCGGGGAGCTGTTTTTT,CASSLQAGGPGELFF
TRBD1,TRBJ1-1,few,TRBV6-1,TGTGCCAGCAGTATCAGGACAGGGACTAACACTGAAGCTTTCTTT,CASSIRTGTNTEAFF
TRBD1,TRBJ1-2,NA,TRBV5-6,TGTGCCAGCAGCTTGATCGGACAGGGGAGTTTAGGTGGCTACACCTTC,CASSLIGQGSLGGYTF
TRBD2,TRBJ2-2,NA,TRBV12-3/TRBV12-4,TGTGCCAGCAGCGGGACTAGCGGCACCGGGGAGCTGTTTTTT,CASSGTSGTGELFF
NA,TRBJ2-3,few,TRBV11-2,TGTGCCAGCAGCCAGGGGAGGTATCGTGACTATAGCACAGATACGCAGTATTTT,CASSQGRYRDYSTDTQYF
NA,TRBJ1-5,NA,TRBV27,TGTGCCAGCAGTTTCCTCGGGACCAATCAGCCCCAGCATTTT,CASSFLGTNQPQHF
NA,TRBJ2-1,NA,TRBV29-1,TGCAGCGTTGAAGATGGCGTTGGGGTGGTCAATGAGCAGTTCTTC,CSVEDGVGVVNEQFF
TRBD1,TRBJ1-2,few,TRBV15,TGTGCCACCAGCGGGGGACAGGAGGCTCGGGGCTACACCTTC,CATSGGQEARGYTF
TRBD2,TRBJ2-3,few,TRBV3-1,TGTGCCAGCAGCCCACTAGCGGGGAGCTACACAGATACGCAGTATTTT,CASSPLAGSYTDTQYF
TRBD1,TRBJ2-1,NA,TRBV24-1,TGTGCCACCAGTGACCCCCACAGGGGATTGGATGAGCAGTTCTTC,CATSDPHRGLDEQFF